The 28 T cell receptor beta chains in this list originate from one sample, sequenced in a study of blood T cell repertoires in COVID-19. Sequencing used immunoSEQ multiplex PCR; TCRdb keeps in-frame clones, though not all of them. The sample lists roughly 250,000 clones, 87% occurring once. Sequencing was performed on PBMCs or T cells enriched from blood (not recorded which). These receptor sequences come from a woman aged 25-40 years with acute COVID-19.

The rearrangement links TRBV6-1 to TRBJ2-5; the D gene is possibly TRBD1 (6 bases). V lost 2 bases, J lost 2 bases, and 12 bases lay in between. The CDR3 length is 15 residues. Germline V gene data show CDR1 as MNHNS and CDR2 as SASEGT. Written as DNA, the CDR3 is TGTGCCAGCAGTGAACTAATAGGACAGCAAGAGACCCAGTACTTC. Encoded protein: CASSELIGQQETQYF.

This rearrangement joins TRBV6-1 to TRBJ1-2, with D possibly TRBD1 on 5 matching bases. V was shortened by 0 bases and J by 3 bases, with 11 bases between the two germline ends. The CDR3 is made up of 15 amino acids. The germline CDR1 and CDR2 sequences are MNHNS and SASEGT. In nucleotides, the CDR3 is TGTGCCAGCAGTGAAGCTGCAGGGAACGACTATGGCTACACCTTC. It specifies CASSEAAGNDYGYTF.

The chain carries TRBV7-9 and TRBJ2-7, with 8 bases matching TRBD2. CDR3 length equals 15 residues. Per germline, CDR1 SEHNR and CDR2 FQNEAQ (reference sequence). Trimming removed 5 bases from V and 0 bases from J; junction bases left unmatched: 6. CDR3 amino acids: CASSRGGGYSYEQYF. The CDR3 DNA follows: TGTGCCAGCAGCCGGGGGGGCGGCTACTCCTACGAGCAGTACTTC.

The chain combines TRBV7-8 with TRBJ1-1; D unresolved. Per germline, CDR1 SGHVS and CDR2 FQNEAQ. The V and J ends lost 1 base and 2 bases respectively, with 11 bases between them. The CDR3 is 15 residues long. CDR3 sequence (DNA): TGTGCCAGCAGCTTAGGGCGGGTTAAAAACACTGAAGCTTTCTTT. It is translated as CASSLGRVKNTEAFF.

The chain has TRBV3-1 (or the pseudogene TRBV3-2) and TRBJ2-7; D is perhaps TRBD1 (5 bases). CDR1 and CDR2 from the germline V gene are LGHDT and YNNKEL (reference sequence). There are 15 residues in the CDR3. V lost 4 bases and J lost 3, with 16 bases in between. CDR3 bases: TGTGCCAGCAGCCTTCCTGGGGCAGGGTACTACGAGCAGTACTTC. Residues: CASSLPGAGYYEQYF.

The V call is TRBV27, the J call TRBJ1-1; 12 bases align to TRBD1. V lost 6 bases and J lost 5; bases outside the gene matches: 7. Germline V CDR1 and CDR2: MNHEY, SMNVEV (reference sequence). The CDR3 length is 15 residues. As DNA, the CDR3 is TGTGCCAGCAGCCTCGGGACAGGGGGCGGGACTGAAGCTTTCTTT. This sequence encodes CASSLGTGGGTEAFF.

V is TRBV7-2 and J is TRBJ1-5; tentatively, D is TRBD1 (5 bases). Germline loops: CDR1 SGHTA, CDR2 FQGNSA. The ends were cut back, 2 bases at V and 7 bases at J, with 12 bases in the middle. CDR3 length: 14 amino acids. DNA of the CDR3: TGTGCCAGCAGCTTATCGGGGGTACGCCAGCCCCAGCATTTT. It yields the protein CASSLSGVRQPQHF.

The chain carries TRBV29-1 and TRBJ2-3; D perhaps matches TRBD1 (7 bases). From germline, CDR1 is SQVTM and CDR2 ANQGSEA. V gave up 6 bases and J gave up 4 bases, with 20 bases separating them. CDR3 length: 15 residues. The CDR3 coding sequence is TGCAGCGTCGAACAGACAGGGTCGGGGGCAGATACGCAGTATTTT. The encoded protein is CSVEQTGSGADTQYF.

This chain joins TRBV6-5 and TRBJ2-3; 11 nucleotides line up with TRBD2. Looked up from germline, CDR1 is MNHEY and CDR2 is SVGAGI. CDR3 length: 16 amino acids. The V gene end was trimmed by 2 bases and the J gene end by 3 bases; junction bases not matched to a gene: 4. The CDR3 here is CASSYTGLAATDTQYF. The CDR3 nucleotides read TGTGCCAGCAGTTACACGGGACTAGCGGCAACAGATACGCAGTATTTT.

This clone occurred a few times. The J gene is TRBJ2-2, the V gene TRBV18, with 7 bases lining up with TRBD2. J lost 5 bases, V lost 8 bases, and 11 bases had no gene match. The CDR3 contains 15 residues. Germline CDR1 KGHSH, CDR2 LQKENI. CDR3 in DNA: TGTGCCAGCACCTACAGCGGGATGGATACCGGGGAGCTGTTTTTT. Protein product: CASTYSGMDTGELFF.

The rearrangement joins TRBV7-9 to TRBJ2-6; D is uncertain. The germline V and J ends were trimmed by 4 bases and 1 base, with 8 bases remaining between them. This CDR3 comprises 15 residues. Germline assignment: CDR1 SEHNR and CDR2 FQNEAQ (reference sequence). Here the CDR3 reads CASSSDISGANVLTF. The CDR3 DNA sequence: TGTGCCAGCAGCTCCGACATTTCTGGGGCCAACGTCCTGACTTTC.

This chain connects TRBV5-1 to TRBJ1-1; 7 bases are a match to TRBD1. J gave up 2 bases and V 4 bases, and 5 bases lay outside the gene matches. The CDR3 contains 14 residues. Germline V lookup: CDR1 SGHRS, CDR2 YFSETQ. CDR3 residues: CASSGRQGNTEAFF. The CDR3 DNA is TGCGCCAGCAGCGGGCGACAGGGAAACACTGAAGCTTTCTTT.

The rearrangement uses TRBV5-6 and TRBJ1-2, with 7 bases fitting TRBD1. CDR3 length: 15 residues. Germline V CDR1 and CDR2: SGHDT, YYEEEE. V trimming: 4 bases; J trimming: 4 bases; junction bases outside the gene matches: 10. The CDR3 nucleotides read TGTGCCAGCAGCCCAAGACAGGGACGGGGCTATGGCTACACCTTC. Its protein product is CASSPRQGRGYGYTF.

The V call is TRBV7-8, the J call TRBJ1-3; D remains unclear. Deletions cut 1 base from V and 0 bases from J, with 10 bases between. The germline V gene encodes CDR1 SGHVS and CDR2 FQNEAQ. The CDR3 runs 16 residues. As DNA, the CDR3 is TGTGCCAGCAGCTTAGTGTGGCCTTCCTCTGGAAACACCATATATTTT. This gives the protein CASSLVWPSSGNTIYF.

This clone was counted a single time. The chain has TRBV3-1 (or the pseudogene TRBV3-2) and TRBJ2-1; TRBD1 is a possible D gene (6 bases). The CDR3 is 18 amino acids. V lost 2 bases and J lost 1, with 18 bases in between. In germline, CDR1 is LGHDT, CDR2 YNNKEL (reference sequence). CDR3 DNA sequence: TGTGCCAGCAGCCAACCCGGACAGCCACCATTATCCTACAATGAGCAGTTCTTC. It yields the protein CASSQPGQPPLSYNEQFF.

The rearrangement uses TRBV4-1 and TRBJ2-7; the D gene is possibly TRBD1 (6 bases). The CDR3 spans 16 residues. V shed 5 bases and J shed 3 bases, with 20 bases lying between them. The V gene's germline CDR1 is MGHRA and CDR2 YSYEKL. CDR3: CASSETSRDTVYEQYF. The CDR3 DNA reads TGCGCCAGCAGCGAAACGTCCCGGGACACCGTCTACGAGCAGTACTTC.

The chain is built from TRBV27 and TRBJ2-7; 10 nucleotides align to TRBD2. The germline CDR1 and CDR2 sequences are MNHEY and SMNVEV (reference sequence). There are 20 residues in the CDR3. After removal of 6 bases from V and 6 bases from J, the junction contained 26 bases not matched to a gene. The DNA for the CDR3 is TGTGCCAGCAGCCCGAGGCCCTCGCGGCTAGCGGGAGTCTCGCGCCGCGAGCAGTACTTC. This codes for CASSPRPSRLAGVSRREQYF.

This clone was counted only a few times. The chain combines TRBV6-1 with TRBJ1-5, with a possible D match to TRBD1 (5 bases). This CDR3 has 12 residues. Germline loops: CDR1 MNHNS, CDR2 SASEGT. Deletions cut 1 base from V and 8 bases from J, with 6 bases between. The CDR3 coding sequence is TGTGCCAGCAGTGAAGAGGGGAAGCCCCAGCATTTT. This codes for CASSEEGKPQHF.

The chain links TRBV19 to TRBJ2-5, with D perhaps TRBD2 (5 bases). The V gene lost 4 bases and the J gene lost 1 base, with 10 bases spanning the gap. CDR3 size: 14 residues. CDR1 and CDR2 from the germline V gene are LNHDA and SQIVND (reference sequence). CDR3 residues: CASSKRDTQETQYF. The CDR3 bases are TGTGCCAGTAGTAAACGGGATACCCAAGAGACCCAGTACTTC. The whole variable domain, remainder taken from reference TRBV19 and TRBJ2-5, is DGGITQSPKYLFRKEGQNVTLSCEQNLNHDAMYWYRQDPGQGLRLIYYSQIVNDFQKGDIAEGYSVSREKKESFPLTVTSAQKNPTAFYLCASSKRDTQETQYFGPGTRLLVL.

V gene TRBV5-4 combines with J gene TRBJ1-1, with D possibly being TRBD1 (5 bases). Germline V gene lookup returns CDR1 SGHNT and CDR2 YYREEE (reference sequence). The CDR3 loop spans 15 amino acids. V was trimmed by 4 bases and J by 5 bases, leaving 18 bases between them. The DNA for the CDR3 is TGTGCCAGCAGCCCCCGGGGGGGGATCCAGACTGAAGCTTTCTTT. It encodes CASSPRGGIQTEAFF.

This sequence joins TRBV5-6 and TRBJ2-7, with D perhaps TRBD2 (5 bases). CDR3 size: 15 residues. The V end was cut by 0 bases, the J end by 2 bases, with 12 bases between. CDR1 is SGHDT and CDR2 is YYEEEE in the germline V gene. The chain's CDR3 is CASSLAGPGTYEQYF. In DNA, the CDR3 is TGTGCCAGCAGCTTGGCGGGTCCGGGGACCTACGAGCAGTACTTC.

This clone was seen only once. CDR3 in amino acids: CASSEVTGGAYEQYF. In DNA form, the CDR3 reads TGTGCCAGCAGTGAAGTTACAGGGGGTGCCTACGAGCAGTACTTC. The chain joins TRBV2 to TRBJ2-7; 8 nucleotides line up with TRBD1. The CDR3 sequence is 15 residues long. Trimming took 1 base from V and 2 from J; bases not matched to a gene: 4. Per germline, CDR1 SNHLY and CDR2 FYNNEI. The full variable domain, completed using reference TRBV2 and TRBJ2-7, is EPEVTQTPSHQVTQMGQEVILRCVPISNHLYFYWYRQILGQKVEFLVSFYNNEISEKSEIFDDQFSVERPDGSNFTLKIRSTKLEDSAMYFCASSEVTGGAYEQYFGPGTRLTVT.

The chain employs TRBV18 and TRBJ2-7, with a possible D match to TRBD1 (5 bases). CDR3 size: 14 residues. V was trimmed by 4 bases and J by 0 bases, leaving 10 bases between them. CDR1 KGHSH and CDR2 LQKENI come from the germline V gene. The CDR3 spells CASSRQKSSYEQYF. CDR3 nucleotide sequence: TGTGCCAGCTCACGACAGAAAAGCTCCTACGAGCAGTACTTC.

Ten or more counts support this clone. The chain recombines TRBV5-4 with TRBJ2-7, with 9 bases identical to TRBD1. The CDR3 is 15 amino acids. Germline lookup yields CDR1 SGHNT and CDR2 YYREEE (reference sequence). J was trimmed by 2 bases and V by 4 bases; bases with no gene match: 7. CDR3 protein: CASSAPGQGAYEQYF. The CDR3 DNA follows: TGTGCCAGCAGCGCCCCGGGACAGGGAGCCTACGAGCAGTACTTC.

This clone was seen a handful of times. The CDR3 loop reads CASSQVFPRQGSIFF. Here the CDR3 DNA reads TGTGCCAGCAGCCAAGTGTTTCCCCGGCAGGGGAGCATTTTCTTT. The chain is built from TRBV14 and TRBJ1-1; perhaps TRBD1 as D (6 bases). V was clipped by 1 base and J by 13 bases, with 22 bases between them. The germline V gene has CDR1 SGHDN and CDR2 FVKESK. CDR3 size: 15 residues.

CDR3 nucleotide sequence: TGTGCCAGCAGTTTCAGTGGCGAGCAGTACTTC. Translating gives CASSFSGEQYF. The gene calls are TRBV12-3 or TRBV12-4 and TRBJ2-7; D call uncertain. V dropped 3 bases and J dropped 6 bases, with 6 bases sitting between them. The CDR3 has 11 residues.

This chain joins TRBV7-6 and TRBJ2-7, with 10 bases lining up with TRBD1. CDR3 length: 14 amino acids. Germline V gene data show CDR1 as SGHVS and CDR2 as FNYEAQ. The V gene end was trimmed by 3 bases and the J gene end by 5 bases; junction bases not matched to a gene: 4. CDR3 coding DNA: TGTGCCAGCAGCTTTGGACAGGGGGTCAACGAGCAGTACTTC. Its translation is CASSFGQGVNEQYF.

The chain carries TRBV6-2 or TRBV6-3 and TRBJ1-5; a possible D gene is TRBD1 (5 bases). Germline V gene lookup returns CDR1 MNHEY and CDR2 SVGEGT. V was cut by 5 bases and J by 3 bases, with 8 bases left in between. The CDR3 sequence is 13 residues long. The CDR3 is CASSPGINQPQHF. CDR3 sequence (DNA): TGTGCCAGCAGTCCAGGGATCAATCAGCCCCAGCATTTT.